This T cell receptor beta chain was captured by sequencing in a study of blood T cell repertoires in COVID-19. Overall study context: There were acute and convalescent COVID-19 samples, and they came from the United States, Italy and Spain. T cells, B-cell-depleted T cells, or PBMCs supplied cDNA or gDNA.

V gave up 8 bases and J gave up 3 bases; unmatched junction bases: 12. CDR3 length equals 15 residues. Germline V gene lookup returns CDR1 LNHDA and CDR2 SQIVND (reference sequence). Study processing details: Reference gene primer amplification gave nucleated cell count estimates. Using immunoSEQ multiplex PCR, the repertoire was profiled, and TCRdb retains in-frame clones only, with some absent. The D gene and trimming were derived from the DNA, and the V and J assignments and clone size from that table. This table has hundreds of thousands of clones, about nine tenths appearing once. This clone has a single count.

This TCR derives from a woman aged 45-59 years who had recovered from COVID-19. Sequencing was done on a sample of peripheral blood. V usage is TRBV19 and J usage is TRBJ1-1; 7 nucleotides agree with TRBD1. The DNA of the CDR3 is TGTGCCAGTCGGCACAAGGGGGCGCGGGACACTGAAGCTTTCTTT. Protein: CASRHKGARDTEAFF.